The present entry profiles one T cell receptor (beta chain) with its context. This entry belongs to a study of blood T cell repertoires in COVID-19. Study background: Whether acute or convalescent, the COVID-19 samples came from the United States, Italy and Spain. In each case, the material was cDNA or gDNA derived from T cells, B-cell-depleted T cells, or PBMCs.

Seattle patients were enrolled while actively infected and followed longitudinally. The CDR3 is made up of 14 amino acids. The germline V gene has CDR1 SNHLY and CDR2 FYNNEI. V lost 4 bases and J lost 0; bases outside the gene matches: 2. Produced via immunoSEQ multiplex PCR; TCRdb's table is partial and in-frame only. The repertoire holds about 350,000 clones, with over 80% as singletons. The sequence was obtained from a woman between 45 and 65 years old with COVID-19, enrolled during active disease. Material: peripheral blood. The chain combines TRBV2 with TRBJ2-7; 8 positions agree with TRBD1. The CDR3 sequence: CASSGGTGSYEQYF. Here the CDR3 DNA reads TGTGCCAGCAGTGGGGGGACAGGCTCCTACGAGCAGTACTTC.